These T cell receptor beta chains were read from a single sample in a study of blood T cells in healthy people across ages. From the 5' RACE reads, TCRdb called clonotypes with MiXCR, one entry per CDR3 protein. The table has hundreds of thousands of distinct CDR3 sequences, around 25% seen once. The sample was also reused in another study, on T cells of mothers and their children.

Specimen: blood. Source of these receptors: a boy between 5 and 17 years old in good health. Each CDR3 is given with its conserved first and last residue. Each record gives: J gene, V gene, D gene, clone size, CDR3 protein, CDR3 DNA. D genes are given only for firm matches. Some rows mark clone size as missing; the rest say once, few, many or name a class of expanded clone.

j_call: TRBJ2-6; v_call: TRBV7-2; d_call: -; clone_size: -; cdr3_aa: CASSPRVANVLTF; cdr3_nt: TGTGCCAGCAGCCCGCGGGTGGCCAACGTCCTGACTTTC
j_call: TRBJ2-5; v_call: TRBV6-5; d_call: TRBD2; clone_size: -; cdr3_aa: CASSYLAGAETQYF; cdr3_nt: TGTGCCAGCAGTTATCTAGCGGGAGCTGAGACCCAGTACTTC
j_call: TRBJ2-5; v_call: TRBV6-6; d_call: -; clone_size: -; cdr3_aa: CASSYQENQYF; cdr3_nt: TGTGCCAGCAGTTATCAAGAGAACCAGTACTTC
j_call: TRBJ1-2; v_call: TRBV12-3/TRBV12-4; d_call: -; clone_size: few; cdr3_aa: CASVKGLWGYTF; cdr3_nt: TGTGCCAGCGTTAAGGGGCTTTGGGGCTACACCTTC
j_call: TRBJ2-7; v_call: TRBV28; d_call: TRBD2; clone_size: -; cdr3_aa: CASSLAGVPYEQYF; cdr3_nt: TGTGCCAGCAGTTTGGCGGGAGTCCCCTACGAGCAGTACTTC
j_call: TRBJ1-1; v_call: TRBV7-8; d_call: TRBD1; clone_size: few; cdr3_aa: CASSLLGQGFDTEAFF; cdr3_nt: TGTGCCAGCAGCTTACTAGGACAGGGATTTGACACTGAAGCTTTCTTT
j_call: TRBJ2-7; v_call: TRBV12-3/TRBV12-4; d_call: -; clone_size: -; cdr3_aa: CASSNSLANEQYF; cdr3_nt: TGTGCCAGCAGTAATTCCCTAGCTAACGAGCAGTACTTC
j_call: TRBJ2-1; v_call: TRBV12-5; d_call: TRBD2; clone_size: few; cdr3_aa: CASGLAGGPYEQFF; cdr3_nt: TGTGCTAGTGGTTTGGCGGGAGGGCCCTATGAGCAGTTCTTC
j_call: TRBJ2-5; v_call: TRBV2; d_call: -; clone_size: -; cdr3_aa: CASTGGGKETQYF; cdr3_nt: TGTGCCAGCACGGGTGGAGGGAAAGAGACCCAGTACTTC
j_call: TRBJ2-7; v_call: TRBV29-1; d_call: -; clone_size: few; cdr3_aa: CSVGGGAYEQYF; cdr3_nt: TGCAGCGTTGGCGGAGGGGCCTACGAGCAGTACTTC
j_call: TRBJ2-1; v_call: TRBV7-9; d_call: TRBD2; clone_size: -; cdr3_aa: CASSHGLAGGPSSYNEQFF; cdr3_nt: TGTGCCAGCAGCCATGGACTAGCGGGAGGCCCGAGCTCCTACAATGAGCAGTTCTTC
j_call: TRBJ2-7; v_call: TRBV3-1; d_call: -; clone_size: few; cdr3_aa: CASSQGYTSYEQYF; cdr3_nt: TGTGCCAGCAGCCAAGGGTATACGTCCTACGAGCAGTACTTC
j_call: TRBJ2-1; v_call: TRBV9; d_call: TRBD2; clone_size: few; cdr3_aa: CASSAHTGTSHTEQFF; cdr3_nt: TGTGCCAGCAGCGCCCATACGGGGACTAGTCATACTGAGCAGTTCTTC
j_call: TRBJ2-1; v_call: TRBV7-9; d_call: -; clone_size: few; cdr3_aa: CASSLGQGREQFF; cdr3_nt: TGTGCCAGCAGCTTAGGGCAGGGGCGTGAGCAGTTCTTC
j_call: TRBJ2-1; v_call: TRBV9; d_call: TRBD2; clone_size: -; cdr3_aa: CASSVEPGAGGRIFYNEQFF; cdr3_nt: TGTGCCAGCAGCGTAGAGCCCGGCGCGGGAGGTAGGATTTTCTACAATGAGCAGTTCTTC
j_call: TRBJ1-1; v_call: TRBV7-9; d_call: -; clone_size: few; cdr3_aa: CASSFNMNTEAFF; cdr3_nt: TGTGCCAGCAGTTTCAACATGAACACTGAAGCTTTCTTT
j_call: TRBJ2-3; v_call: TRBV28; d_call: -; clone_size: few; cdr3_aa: CASTWGHTDTQYF; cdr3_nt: TGTGCCAGCACCTGGGGCCACACAGATACGCAGTATTTT
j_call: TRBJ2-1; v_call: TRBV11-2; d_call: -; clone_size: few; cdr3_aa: CASRGASGGSYNEQFF; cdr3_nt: TGTGCCAGCAGGGGGGCTAGCGGAGGCTCCTACAATGAGCAGTTCTTC
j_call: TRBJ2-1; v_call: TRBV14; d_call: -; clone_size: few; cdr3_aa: CASSQDRSGKQFF; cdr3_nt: TGTGCCAGCAGCCAAGATCGTTCGGGTAAGCAGTTCTTC
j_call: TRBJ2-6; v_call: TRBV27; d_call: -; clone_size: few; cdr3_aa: CASMLRSSGANVLTF; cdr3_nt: TGTGCCAGCATGCTTCGGAGCTCTGGGGCCAACGTCCTGACTTTC
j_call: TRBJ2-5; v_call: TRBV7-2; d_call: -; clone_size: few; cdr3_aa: CASTSWSSETQYF; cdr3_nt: TGTGCCAGCACCTCTTGGAGTTCAGAGACCCAGTACTTC
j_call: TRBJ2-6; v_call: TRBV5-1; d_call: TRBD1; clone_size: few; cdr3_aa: CASSAQGGSGVNVLTF; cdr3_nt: TGCGCCAGCAGCGCACAGGGGGGTAGTGGAGTCAACGTCCTGACTTTC
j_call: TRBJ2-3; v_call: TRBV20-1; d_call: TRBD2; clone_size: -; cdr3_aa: CSASPSGRPITTQYF; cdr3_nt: TGCAGTGCTAGTCCTAGCGGGAGGCCAATCACTACGCAGTATTTT
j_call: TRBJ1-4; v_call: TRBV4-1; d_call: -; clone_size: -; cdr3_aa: CASSPGLGATNEKLFF; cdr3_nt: TGCGCCAGCAGCCCGGGGCTGGGGGCAACTAATGAAAAACTGTTTTTT
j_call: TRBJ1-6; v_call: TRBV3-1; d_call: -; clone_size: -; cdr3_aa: CASSQDSWDSSPLHF; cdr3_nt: TGTGCCAGCAGCCAAGATTCTTGGGATAGCTCACCCCTCCACTTT
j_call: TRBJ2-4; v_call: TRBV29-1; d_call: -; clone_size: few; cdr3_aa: CSVRGLAKNIQYF; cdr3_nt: TGCAGCGTGAGGGGACTAGCCAAAAACATTCAGTACTTC
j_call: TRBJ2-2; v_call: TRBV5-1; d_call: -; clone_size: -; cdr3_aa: CASSFIGWNTGELFF; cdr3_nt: TGCGCCAGCAGCTTTATTGGATGGAACACCGGGGAGCTGTTTTTT
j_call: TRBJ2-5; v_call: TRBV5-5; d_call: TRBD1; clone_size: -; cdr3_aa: CASSFGTGGPQETQYF; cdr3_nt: TGTGCCAGCAGCTTTGGGACAGGGGGCCCCCAAGAGACCCAGTACTTC
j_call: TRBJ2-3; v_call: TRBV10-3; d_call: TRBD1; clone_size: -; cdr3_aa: CAIRETGETDTQYF; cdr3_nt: TGTGCCATCAGAGAGACAGGGGAGACAGATACGCAGTATTTT
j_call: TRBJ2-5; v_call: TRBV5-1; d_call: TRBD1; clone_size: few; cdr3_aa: CASSDPGQGAETQYF; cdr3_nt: TGCGCCAGCAGCGACCCGGGACAGGGGGCAGAGACCCAGTACTTC
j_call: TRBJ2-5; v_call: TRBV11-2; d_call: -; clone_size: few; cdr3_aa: CASSRRGVVETQYF; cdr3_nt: TGTGCCAGCAGCCGTAGAGGGGTGGTGGAGACCCAGTACTTC
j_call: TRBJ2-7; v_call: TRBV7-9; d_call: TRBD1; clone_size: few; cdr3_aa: CANSLPLTGQGSSEQYF; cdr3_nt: TGTGCCAACAGCTTACCCCTCACGGGACAGGGAAGTTCCGAGCAGTACTTC
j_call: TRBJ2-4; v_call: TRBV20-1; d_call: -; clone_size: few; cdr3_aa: CSARDFVRQGNIQYF; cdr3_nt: TGCAGTGCTAGAGATTTTGTACGTCAGGGAAACATTCAGTACTTC
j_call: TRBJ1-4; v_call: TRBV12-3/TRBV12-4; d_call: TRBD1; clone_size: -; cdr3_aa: CASRATGGFEKLFF; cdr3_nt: TGTGCCAGCAGAGCTACAGGGGGCTTTGAAAAACTGTTTTTT
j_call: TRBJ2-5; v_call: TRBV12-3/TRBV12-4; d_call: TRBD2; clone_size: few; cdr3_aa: CASSFVAGEETQYF; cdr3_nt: TGTGCCAGCAGTTTCGTAGCGGGAGAGGAGACCCAGTACTTC
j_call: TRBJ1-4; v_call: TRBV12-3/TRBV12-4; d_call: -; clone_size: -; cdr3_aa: CASRELGTNEKLFF; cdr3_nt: TGTGCCAGCAGGGAGTTGGGCACTAATGAAAAACTGTTTTTT
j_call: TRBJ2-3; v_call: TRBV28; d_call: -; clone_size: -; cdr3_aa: CASSLQSLTDTQYF; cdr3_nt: TGTGCCAGCAGTTTACAGTCCCTCACAGATACGCAGTATTTT
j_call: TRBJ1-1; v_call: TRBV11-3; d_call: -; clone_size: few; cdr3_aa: CASSPGGVNTEAFF; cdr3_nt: TGTGCCAGCAGCCCCGGTGGAGTGAACACTGAAGCTTTCTTT
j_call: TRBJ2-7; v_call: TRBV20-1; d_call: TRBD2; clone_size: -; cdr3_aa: CSARDILAGGYEQYF; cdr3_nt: TGCAGTGCTAGAGATATACTAGCGGGAGGCTACGAGCAGTACTTC
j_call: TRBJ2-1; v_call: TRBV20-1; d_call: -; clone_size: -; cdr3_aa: CSAPDYYNEQFF; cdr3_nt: TGCAGTGCTCCAGACTACTACAATGAGCAGTTCTTC
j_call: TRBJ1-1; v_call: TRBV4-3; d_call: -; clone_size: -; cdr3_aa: CASSHLTGFEAFF; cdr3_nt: TGCGCCAGCAGCCACCTCACAGGGTTTGAAGCTTTCTTT
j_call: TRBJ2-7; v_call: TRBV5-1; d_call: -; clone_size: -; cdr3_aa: CASSQLHEANEQYF; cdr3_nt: TGCGCCAGCAGCCAGCTGCACGAGGCTAACGAGCAGTACTTC
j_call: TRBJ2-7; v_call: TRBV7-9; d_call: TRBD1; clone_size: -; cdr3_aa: CASSPEGQSKYF; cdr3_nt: TGTGCCAGCAGCCCTGAGGGACAGTCGAAGTACTTC
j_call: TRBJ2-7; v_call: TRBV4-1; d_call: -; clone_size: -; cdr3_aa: CASSQDPFSRIDYEQYF; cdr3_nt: TGCGCCAGCAGCCAAGATCCGTTCTCCAGGATAGACTACGAGCAGTACTTC
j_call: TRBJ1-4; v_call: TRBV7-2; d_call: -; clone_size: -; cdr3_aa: CASSIRSPTNEKLFF; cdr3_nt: TGTGCCAGCAGCATTCGATCTCCTACTAATGAAAAACTGTTTTTT
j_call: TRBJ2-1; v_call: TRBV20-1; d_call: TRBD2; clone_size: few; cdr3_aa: CSASGGGPLDEQFF; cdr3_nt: TGCAGTGCTAGTGGGGGAGGGCCACTCGATGAGCAGTTCTTC
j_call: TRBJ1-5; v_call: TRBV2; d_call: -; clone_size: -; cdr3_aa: CASRYNQPQHF; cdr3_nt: TGTGCCAGCAGGTATAATCAGCCCCAGCATTTT
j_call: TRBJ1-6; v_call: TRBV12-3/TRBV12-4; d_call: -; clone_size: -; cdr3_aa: CAGVGGLTYNSPLHF; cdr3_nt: TGTGCCGGTGTTGGGGGGCTCACCTATAATTCACCCCTCCACTTT
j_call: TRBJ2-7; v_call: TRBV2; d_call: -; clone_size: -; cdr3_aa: CASLRLVGSVQYF; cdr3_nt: TGTGCCAGCCTAAGACTAGTGGGATCCGTGCAGTACTTC
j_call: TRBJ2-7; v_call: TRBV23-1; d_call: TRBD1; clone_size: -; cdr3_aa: CASSQRDRVDEQYF; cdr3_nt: TGCGCCAGCAGTCAACGGGACAGGGTGGACGAGCAGTACTTC
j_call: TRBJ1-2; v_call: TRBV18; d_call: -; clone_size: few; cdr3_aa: CASSPEVGPESSRGYTF; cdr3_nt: TGTGCCAGCTCACCAGAGGTTGGGCCAGAATCCTCTAGAGGCTACACCTTC
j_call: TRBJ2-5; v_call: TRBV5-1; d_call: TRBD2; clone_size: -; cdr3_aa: CASSWGTKQETQYF; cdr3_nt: TGCGCCAGCAGCTGGGGGACTAAACAAGAGACCCAGTACTTC
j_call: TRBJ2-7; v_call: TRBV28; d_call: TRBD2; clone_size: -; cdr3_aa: CASSPRAGGTYEQYF; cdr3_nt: TGTGCCAGCAGTCCACGAGCGGGAGGCACCTACGAGCAGTACTTC
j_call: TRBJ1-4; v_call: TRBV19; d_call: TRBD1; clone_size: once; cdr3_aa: CASSTGQGANEKLFF; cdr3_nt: TGTGCCAGTAGTACTGGACAGGGAGCTAATGAAAAACTGTTTTTT